A single sample is the source of the 9 T cell receptor beta chains below, sequenced in a study of shared T cell receptors in the human thymus. The method was immunoSEQ multiplex PCR; TCRdb's version includes in-frame clones alone and lacks a portion of them. Among about 660,000 clones listed, 88% were seen once. This sample was shared with a second study, whose subject was human thymus T cells.

Sequences were obtained from thymocytes. These receptors were taken from a boy in the first two years of life with a congenital heart defect.

The chain recombines TRBV6-5 with TRBJ2-7; possible D gene TRBD2, 5 bases. In germline, CDR1 is MNHEY, CDR2 SVGAGI. The CDR3 runs to 15 residues. V dropped 3 bases and J dropped 3 bases, with 15 bases sitting between them. This CDR3 is CASSYSGNYSYEQYF. CDR3 in DNA: TGTGCCAGCAGTTATTCGGGGAATTATAGCTACGAGCAGTACTTC.

The chain is built from TRBV5-6 and TRBJ1-2; 7 nucleotides agree with TRBD1. CDR3 length: 13 amino acids. Germline CDR1 and CDR2: SGHDT and YYEEEE. V shed 1 base and J 5 bases; nucleotides not matched to a gene: 2. CDR3 sequence (DNA): TGTGCCAGCAGCTTGCGACAGGGATATGGCTACACCTTC. Its protein product is CASSLRQGYGYTF.

DNA for the CDR3: TGTGCCAGCAGTAACCCCCATGCGGCCTATGAGCAGTTCTTC. It specifies CASSNPHAAYEQFF. The rearrangement joins TRBV6-9 to TRBJ2-1; D not certain. V lost 5 bases and J lost 8, with 16 bases in between. The CDR3 loop spans 14 amino acids. Germline V gene sequence: CDR1 MNHGY, CDR2 SVAAGI.

The chain uses TRBV28 and TRBJ1-2, with 7 positions matching TRBD1. The V gene end was trimmed by 5 bases and the J gene end by 4 bases; junction bases not matched to a gene: 4. Germline V gene sequence: CDR1 MDHEN, CDR2 SYDVKM. The CDR3 sequence is 13 residues long. This CDR3 is CASSPGQSYGYTF. The CDR3 DNA follows: TGTGCCAGCAGTCCGGGACAGTCCTATGGCTACACCTTC.

CDR3: CASSLGGREQYF. The DNA of the CDR3 is TGTGCCAGCAGCTTGGGCGGGCGCGAGCAGTACTTC. The genes are TRBV5-4 and TRBJ2-7, with D possibly being TRBD2 (5 bases). CDR3 length equals 12 residues. Per the germline V gene, CDR1 is SGHNT and CDR2 is YYREEE (reference sequence). V was shortened by 0 bases and J by 6 bases, with 7 bases between the two germline ends.

This clone came up once. This sequence joins TRBV1 and TRBJ2-1; TRBD2 is taken as the D call from the table, unchecked against the DNA. TRBV1 is assigned pseudogene status. The CDR3 is made up of 17 amino acids. The CDR3 protein is CTSSQDPLAGGSNEQFF. CDR3 nucleotides: TGCACCAGCAGCCAAGATCCCCTAGCGGGAGGGAGTAATGAGCAGTTCTTC.

The chain joins TRBV7-2 to TRBJ2-2; D not resolved. Germline CDR1 and CDR2: SGHTA and FQGNSA. The CDR3 is 13 amino acids. V dropped 3 bases and J dropped 8 bases, with 10 bases sitting between them. The CDR3 bases are TGTGCCAGCAGCTTGTCCAAAGCGGGGGAGCTGTTTTTT. Its protein is CASSLSKAGELFF.

This clone appeared a single time. The chain carries TRBV28 and TRBJ2-7, with 7 bases matching TRBD1. CDR1 is MDHEN and CDR2 is SYDVKM in the germline V gene. This CDR3 is built from 13 residues. Trimming removed 6 bases from V and 3 bases from J; junction bases left unmatched: 5. CDR3 residues: CASRNTGDYEQYF. The CDR3 region has the DNA TGTGCCAGCAGAAATACAGGGGACTACGAGCAGTACTTC.

The chain joins TRBV28 to TRBJ2-2; D might be TRBD1 (6 bases). This CDR3 is 16 amino acids long. Germline V gene data show CDR1 as MDHEN and CDR2 as SYDVKM. Trimming pared 2 bases from V and 6 bases from J, leaving 16 bases between. CDR3 amino acids: CASSLRGGTPPGELFF. The CDR3 nucleotides read TGTGCCAGCAGTTTACGGGGTGGGACACCCCCCGGGGAGCTGTTTTTT. The full variable domain, completed using reference TRBV28 and TRBJ2-2, is DVKVTQSSRYLVKRTGEKVFLECVQDMDHENMFWYRQDPGLGLRLIYFSYDVKMKEKGDIPEGYSVSREKKERFSLILESASTNQTSMYLCASSLRGGTPPGELFFGEGSRLTVL.